Listed below are T cell receptor beta chains from one sample, sequenced in a study of T cell responses to AZD1222 COVID-19 vaccine. The repertoire was sequenced with immunoSEQ multiplex PCR; TCRdb's copy has only in-frame clones and lacks some. The sample lists approximately 130,000 clones; roughly 92% were seen once. The material sequenced was peripheral blood, taken 28 days after the second AZD1222 dose. Source of these receptors: an adult who received the AZD1222 COVID-19 vaccine. CDR3s include the opening cysteine and the closing phenylalanine or tryptophan. The D gene is left open where the match is weak. Clone size is not always given. Where it is, it says once, few, many or a class for expanded clones.

TRBJ1-4 | TRBV9 | 15 | . | TRBD1 | CASSSRTGEGEKLFF | TGTGCCAGCAGCTCCCGGACAGGGGAGGGCGAAAAACTGTTTTTT
TRBJ2-2 | TRBV9 | 15 | once | TRBD2 | CASSASGRMGGELFF | TGTGCCAGCAGTGCTAGCGGGAGGATGGGCGGGGAGCTGTTTTTT
TRBJ1-6 | TRBV2 | 14 | once | . | CASRGRTANSPLHF | TGTGCCAGCAGGGGACGGACAGCGAATTCACCCCTCCACTTT
TRBJ1-4 | TRBV28 | 16 | . | . | CASSSPSGFTNEKLFF | TGTGCCAGCAGTTCACCCTCCGGGTTCACTAATGAAAAACTGTTTTTT
TRBJ1-5 | TRBV3-1/TRBV3-2 | 13 | . | . | CASSQGRDQPQHF | TGTGCCAGCAGCCAAGGCCGGGATCAGCCCCAGCATTTT
TRBJ2-3 | TRBV9 | 14 | . | . | CASTLSYSTDTQYF | TGTGCCAGCACCCTGTCCTACAGCACAGATACGCAGTATTTT
TRBJ2-3 | TRBV28 | 10 | . | . | CASSSYTQYF | TGTGCCAGCAGTTCCTATACGCAGTATTTT
TRBJ1-5 | TRBV19 | 16 | . | TRBD1 | CASSIGQGAGNQPQHF | TGTGCCAGTAGTATCGGTCAGGGGGCCGGCAATCAGCCCCAGCATTTT
TRBJ1-6 | TRBV14 | 12 | . | . | CASSQDVSPLHF | TGTGCCAGCAGCCAAGACGTTTCACCCCTCCACTTT
TRBJ2-1 | TRBV28 | 13 | few | . | CASSSQTYNEQFF | TGTGCCAGCAGTAGTCAGACCTACAATGAGCAGTTCTTC
TRBJ2-5 | TRBV5-6 | 15 | . | TRBD1 | CASSVRQGARETQYF | TGTGCCAGCAGCGTCCGACAGGGGGCGAGGGAGACCCAGTACTTC
TRBJ1-5 | TRBV6-5 | 14 | . | . | CASSYTGIDQPQHF | TGTGCCAGCAGCTACACAGGGATAGATCAGCCCCAGCATTTT
TRBJ1-5 | TRBV18 | 14 | . | . | CASSYGGTNQPQHF | TGTGCCAGCTCCTACGGGGGGACCAATCAGCCCCAGCATTTT
TRBJ1-2 | TRBV4-3 | 15 | . | TRBD1 | CASSQDPGTAYGYTF | TGCGCCAGCAGCCAGGACCCCGGGACAGCGTATGGCTACACCTTC
TRBJ2-3 | TRBV2 | 13 | . | . | CASSGYSTDTQYF | TGTGCCAGCAGCGGGTATAGCACAGATACGCAGTATTTT
TRBJ1-5 | TRBV5-8 | 14 | . | . | CASSVRQINQPQHF | TGTGCCAGCAGCGTAAGACAGATCAATCAGCCCCAGCATTTT
TRBJ2-7 | TRBV19 | 14 | . | . | CASSIGQGGYEQYF | TGTGCCAGTAGTATAGGCCAGGGCGGGTACGAGCAGTACTTC
TRBJ1-3 | TRBV5-4 | 14 | once | . | CASSWGTTGNTIYF | TGTGCCAGCAGCTGGGGGACAACTGGAAACACCATATATTTT
TRBJ1-5 | TRBV11-2 | 14 | . | . | CASSLDGGSQPQHF | TGTGCCAGCAGCTTAGATGGGGGATCTCAGCCCCAGCATTTT
TRBJ2-1 | TRBV28 | 13 | . | . | CAANSYSYNEQFF | TGTGCCGCAAACAGTTACTCCTACAATGAGCAGTTCTTC
TRBJ2-1 | TRBV2 | 12 | . | TRBD2 | CASKRDHNEQFF | TGTGCCAGCAAGCGGGACCACAATGAGCAGTTCTTC
TRBJ2-3 | TRBV4-1 | 19 | few | TRBD2 | CASSQKGLAGGTDTDTQYF | TGCGCCAGCAGCCAAAAGGGACTAGCGGGGGGAACAGACACAGATACGCAGTATTTT
TRBJ1-2 | TRBV11-3 | 9 | once | . | CASSLGYTF | TGTGCCAGCAGCTTGGGCTACACCTTC
TRBJ1-4 | TRBV19 | 14 | . | . | CASSPTTTNEKLFF | TGTGCCAGTAGCCCGACAACAACTAATGAAAAACTGTTTTTT
TRBJ2-1 | TRBV5-1 | 14 | . | . | CASSFQGSSNEQFF | TGCGCCAGCAGCTTTCAGGGGAGCAGCAATGAGCAGTTCTTC
TRBJ2-5 | TRBV3-1/TRBV3-2 | 15 | . | . | CASSRESGTSETQYF | TGTGCCAGCAGCCGAGAATCCGGGACCTCGGAGACCCAGTACTTC
TRBJ2-1 | TRBV13 | 16 | . | . | CASSSHYSGSYNEQFF | TGTGCCAGCAGCTCCCACTACAGCGGATCCTACAATGAGCAGTTCTTC
TRBJ1-5 | TRBV28 | 14 | . | . | CASSFPQKFSRSYF | TGTGCCAGCAGTTTCCCTCAAAAGTTTTCACGTTCGTATTTT
TRBJ1-4 | TRBV5-1 | 17 | . | TRBD1 | CASSNGQGRATNEKLFF | TGCGCCAGCAGCAATGGACAGGGAAGGGCAACTAATGAAAAACTGTTTTTT
TRBJ2-7 | TRBV5-6 | 14 | . | . | CASSLAGSSYEQYF | TGTGCCAGCAGCTTGGCGGGCAGCTCCTACGAGCAGTACTTC
TRBJ2-7 | TRBV9 | 14 | . | . | CASSVRWESYEQYF | TGTGCCAGCAGCGTAAGGTGGGAATCCTACGAGCAGTACTTC
TRBJ1-2 | TRBV4-3 | 13 | . | . | CASSRGRFFGYTF | TGCGCCAGCAGCCGGGGGAGGTTTTTCGGCTACACCTTC
TRBJ2-5 | TRBV7-9 | 18 | few | . | CASSSKGGAGRTQETQYF | TGTGCCAGCAGCTCGAAAGGGGGGGCAGGGCGAACGCAAGAGACCCAGTACTTC
TRBJ2-7 | TRBV27 | 14 | . | . | CASSFHGETDEQYF | TGTGCCAGCAGTTTTCACGGGGAGACCGACGAGCAGTACTTC
TRBJ2-1 | TRBV3-1/TRBV3-2 | 15 | . | TRBD2 | CASSQAPGRTYEQFF | TGTGCCAGCAGCCAAGCCCCCGGGAGGACCTATGAGCAGTTCTTC
TRBJ1-4 | TRBV14 | 12 | . | . | CASRQGGEKLFF | TGTGCCAGCAGACAGGGTGGTGAAAAACTGTTTTTT